This T cell receptor beta chain stems from a study of T cell responses to AZD1222 COVID-19 vaccine. The germline gives CDR1 GTSNPN, CDR2 SVGIG (reference sequence). The V and J ends lost 4 bases and 5 bases, in that order; junction bases with no gene match: 6. The CDR3 runs to 14 residues. Regarding this clone: What it binds is not known.

This table comes from immunoSEQ multiplex PCR, and its TCRdb copy is limited to in-frame clones, with some not included. The sample includes around 150,000 clones, around 90% seen only once; the top ten take 3% to 3.5%. General study findings and limits: Reports indicate that nearly half of spike-specific TCRs are directed at unmutated variant regions. Clonal diversity was possibly underestimated, and the donors were mostly white British, with more females. Dominant CD4 TCR responses targeted spike regions 160-218 and 743-854.

Samples with a second dose at about 4 or about 12 weeks were pooled together. The sequencing here drew on peripheral blood, taken 28 days after the second AZD1222 dose. This TCR came from an adult who received the AZD1222 COVID-19 vaccine. This chain connects TRBV30 to TRBJ2-1, with 9 positions matching TRBD2. The CDR3 spells CAWNGLAHDNEQFF. The DNA of the CDR3 is TGTGCCTGGAATGGACTAGCGCACGACAATGAGCAGTTCTTC.